These 17 T cell receptor beta chains originate from one sample sequenced in a study of blood T cell repertoires in COVID-19. TCRdb's table, derived via immunoSEQ multiplex PCR, lists solely in-frame clones and lacks some. The sample has approximately 310,000 clones; about 85% are singletons. The source material was PBMCs or T cells enriched from blood (not recorded which). The receptors stem from a woman younger than 45 who had been exposed to COVID-19.

The chain carries TRBV7-9 and TRBJ2-1, with TRBD2 as a possible D gene (6 bases). Germline CDR1 SEHNR, CDR2 FQNEAQ (reference sequence). V was pared by 1 base and J by 13 bases, with 14 bases between. The CDR3 has 13 residues. The CDR3 nucleotides read TGTGCCAGCAGCTTAGTGGGGTCGGGAGAACAGTTCTTC. Protein: CASSLVGSGEQFF.

This rearrangement joins TRBV27 to TRBJ1-5; D possibly corresponds to TRBD1 (6 bases). The germline V gene encodes CDR1 MNHEY and CDR2 SMNVEV (reference sequence). This CDR3 comprises 13 residues. V gave up 4 bases and J gave up 5 bases, with 9 bases separating them. The CDR3 region is CASSYAGDQPQHF. The CDR3 bases are TGTGCCAGCAGTTACGCAGGGGATCAGCCCCAGCATTTT.

V usage is TRBV4-1 and J usage is TRBJ2-7; D is perhaps TRBD1 (5 bases). V lost 6 bases and J 2 bases, leaving 17 bases between the germline ends. CDR1 is MGHRA, CDR2 YSYEKL, per germline. The CDR3 has 15 amino acids. The CDR3 DNA sequence: TGCGCCAGCAGTCGTGACACAGGTCCTACCTACGAGCAGTACTTC. Protein sequence: CASSRDTGPTYEQYF.

This clone is a singleton in its sample. DNA for the CDR3: TGTGCCAGCAGCTTAGACCAAGGGGCTACCTTTAGTTTACCCCTCCACTTT. Encoded protein: CASSLDQGATFSLPLHF. The chain links TRBV7-2 to TRBJ1-6; maybe TRBD1 (5 bases). Trimming took off 1 base at V and 12 bases at J, with 22 bases between the two ends. Germline V gene sequence: CDR1 SGHTA, CDR2 FQGNSA. The CDR3 has 17 residues.

The chain combines TRBV4-1 with TRBJ2-5; D perhaps matches TRBD1 (5 bases). Germline CDR1 reads MGHRA; CDR2 reads YSYEKL. Trimming pared 5 bases from V and 0 bases from J, leaving 10 bases between. The CDR3 runs 14 residues. For the CDR3, the DNA is TGCGCCAGCAGCAGACAGACGGACCAAGAGACCCAGTACTTC. Its translation is CASSRQTDQETQYF.

V is TRBV11-2 and J is TRBJ1-2; D is ambiguous. V was trimmed by 1 base and J by 6 bases, leaving 6 bases between them. CDR1 is SGHAT, CDR2 FQNNGV, per germline. CDR3 length: 12 amino acids. Here the CDR3 reads CASSLGEHGYTF. CDR3 bases: TGTGCCAGCAGCTTAGGCGAACATGGCTACACCTTC.

The V call is TRBV5-5, the J call TRBJ1-4; D is ambiguous. Germline assignment: CDR1 SGHKS and CDR2 YYEKEE (reference sequence). The CDR3 runs 15 residues. The V gene lost 1 base and the J gene lost 3 bases, with 10 bases spanning the gap. The CDR3: CASSLRFLANEKLFF. In nucleotides, the CDR3 is TGTGCCAGCAGCTTGCGGTTCTTGGCTAATGAAAAACTGTTTTTT.

DNA of the CDR3: TGTGCCAGCAGTTTATTAGGAGGGCCCGCTTACAATGAGCAGTTCTTC. It codes for CASSLLGGPAYNEQFF. The chain is built from TRBV27 and TRBJ2-1; D is perhaps TRBD2 (6 bases). This CDR3 has 16 amino acids. Trimming removed 1 base at V and 4 bases at J, with 14 bases between. Per the germline V gene, CDR1 is MNHEY and CDR2 is SMNVEV (reference sequence).

This clone was detected once. The chain carries TRBV12-5 and TRBJ2-5; TRBD1 is a possible D gene (5 bases). In germline, CDR1 is LGHNT, CDR2 FRNRAP. The CDR3 consists of 13 residues. The V gene lost 2 bases and the J gene lost 6 bases, with 10 bases spanning the gap. The CDR3 bases are TGTGCTAGTGGTTTGAGGGGCGTAAAGACCCAGTACTTC. This codes for CASGLRGVKTQYF.

This chain links TRBV9 with TRBJ1-1, with D unclear. The CDR3 contains 13 residues. Per the germline V gene, CDR1 is SGDLS and CDR2 is YYNGEE. V dropped 0 bases and J dropped 4 bases, with 7 bases sitting between them. CDR3 protein: CASSVESVTEAFF. The CDR3, as DNA: TGTGCCAGCAGCGTAGAATCTGTCACTGAAGCTTTCTTT. The full variable domain, in which reference TRBV9 and TRBJ1-1 provide the parts outside the CDR3, is DSGVTQTPKHLITATGQRVTLRCSPRSGDLSVYWYQQSLDQGLQFLIQYYNGEERAKGNILERFSAQQFPDLHSELNLSSLELGDSALYFCASSVESVTEAFFGQGTRLTVV.

The V call is TRBV6-5, the J call TRBJ1-1, with D tentatively TRBD1 (5 bases). The V and J ends lost 0 bases and 2 bases respectively, with 13 bases between them. This CDR3 has 16 amino acids. The germline CDR1 and CDR2 sequences are MNHEY and SVGAGI. CDR3 sequence: CASSYSSQGTNTEAFF. The CDR3 DNA is TGTGCCAGCAGTTACTCGAGTCAGGGAACTAACACTGAAGCTTTCTTT.

The chain has TRBV18 and TRBJ2-3; perhaps TRBD2 as D (5 bases). This CDR3 has 15 amino acids. The V end lost 3 bases, the J end lost 4 bases, and 14 bases lay between the germline ends. Germline assignment: CDR1 KGHSH and CDR2 LQKENI. CDR3 region: CASSPVTPGADTQYF. The CDR3 DNA is TGTGCCAGCTCACCGGTCACTCCCGGGGCAGATACGCAGTATTTT.

V usage is TRBV19 and J usage is TRBJ2-1; the match to TRBD2 covers 8 bases. This CDR3 region has 16 residues. Germline V CDR1 and CDR2: LNHDA, SQIVND (reference sequence). Trimming cost V 5 bases and J 3 bases; bases outside gene matches: 9. CDR3: CASSLGAGAGYNEQFF. The CDR3 bases are TGTGCCAGTAGTCTCGGAGCGGGAGCTGGCTACAATGAGCAGTTCTTC.

This clone has at least ten counts. Written as DNA, the CDR3 is TGCGCCAGCAGCCAAGACCCCCCGGACGAGCAGTACTTC. Encoded protein: CASSQDPPDEQYF. The V gene is TRBV4-1, the J gene TRBJ2-7; D gene uncertain. The CDR3 sequence is 13 residues long. V dropped 0 bases and J dropped 5 bases, with 8 bases sitting between them. Per the germline V gene, CDR1 is MGHRA and CDR2 is YSYEKL.

V gene TRBV28 combines with J gene TRBJ1-2, with TRBD1 matching over 9 bases. Germline CDR1 and CDR2: MDHEN and SYDVKM. V trimming: 5 bases; J trimming: 2 bases; junction bases outside the gene matches: 6. The CDR3 runs 15 residues. The CDR3 is CASSEPGQGNYGYTF. CDR3 DNA sequence: TGTGCCAGCAGTGAGCCGGGACAGGGAAACTATGGCTACACCTTC.

Only one count was recorded for this clone. V and J are TRBV3-1 (or the pseudogene TRBV3-2) and TRBJ2-3; 11 bases line up with TRBD2. This CDR3 spans 17 amino acids. Germline CDR1 and CDR2: LGHDT and YNNKEL (reference sequence). Unmatched junction bases numbered 7, after V lost 3 bases and J lost 2 bases. CDR3 DNA sequence: TGTGCCAGCAGCCAGCCTACTAGCGGGAGTATCACAGATACGCAGTATTTT. Translating gives CASSQPTSGSITDTQYF.

The table lists this clone with a few counts. V usage is TRBV5-8 and J usage is TRBJ2-1; D not resolved. CDR3 length: 12 amino acids. Trimming left V 4 bases short and J 7 bases short, with 9 bases between. Germline CDR1 reads SGHTS; CDR2 reads YDEGEE. The CDR3 bases are TGTGCCAGCAGCCTCAGGTGGAATGAGCAGTTCTTC. As protein: CASSLRWNEQFF.